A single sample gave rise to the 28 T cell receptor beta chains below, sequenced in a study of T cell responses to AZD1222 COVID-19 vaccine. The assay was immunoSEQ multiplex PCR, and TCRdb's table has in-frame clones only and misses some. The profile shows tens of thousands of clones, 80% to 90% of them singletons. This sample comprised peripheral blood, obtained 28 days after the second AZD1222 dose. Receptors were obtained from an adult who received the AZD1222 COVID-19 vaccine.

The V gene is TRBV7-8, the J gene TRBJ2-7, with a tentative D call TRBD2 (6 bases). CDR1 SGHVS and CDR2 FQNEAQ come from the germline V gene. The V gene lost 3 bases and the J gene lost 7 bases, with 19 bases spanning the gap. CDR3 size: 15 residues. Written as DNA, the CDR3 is TGTGCCAGCAGCTTCGGTCTGAGGGTGGCGGGGGAGCAGTACTTC. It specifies CASSFGLRVAGEQYF.

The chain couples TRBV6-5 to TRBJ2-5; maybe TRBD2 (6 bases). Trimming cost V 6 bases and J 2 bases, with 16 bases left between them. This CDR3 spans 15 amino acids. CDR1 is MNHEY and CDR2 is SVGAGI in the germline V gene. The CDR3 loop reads CASSRTGLRQETQYF. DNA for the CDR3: TGTGCCAGCAGCCGTACGGGACTTAGACAAGAGACCCAGTACTTC.

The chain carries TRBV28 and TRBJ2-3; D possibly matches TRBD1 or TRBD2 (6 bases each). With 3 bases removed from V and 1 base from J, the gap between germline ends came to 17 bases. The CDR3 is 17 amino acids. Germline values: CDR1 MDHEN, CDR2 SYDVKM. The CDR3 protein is CASSLVRGRAGTDTQYF. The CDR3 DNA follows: TGTGCCAGCAGTTTGGTACGGGGGCGCGCAGGCACAGATACGCAGTATTTT.

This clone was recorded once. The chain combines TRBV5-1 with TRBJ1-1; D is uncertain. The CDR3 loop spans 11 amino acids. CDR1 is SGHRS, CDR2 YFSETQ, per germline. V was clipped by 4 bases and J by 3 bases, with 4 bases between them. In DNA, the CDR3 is TGCGCCAGCAGCGCGGACACTGAAGCTTTCTTT. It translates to CASSADTEAFF.

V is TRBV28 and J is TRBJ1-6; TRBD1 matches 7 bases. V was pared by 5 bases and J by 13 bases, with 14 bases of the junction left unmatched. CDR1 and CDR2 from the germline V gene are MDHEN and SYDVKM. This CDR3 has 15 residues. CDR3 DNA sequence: TGTGCCAGCAGTCCCTGGGACAGAGAAATGGCTCCCCTCCACTTT. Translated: CASSPWDREMAPLHF.

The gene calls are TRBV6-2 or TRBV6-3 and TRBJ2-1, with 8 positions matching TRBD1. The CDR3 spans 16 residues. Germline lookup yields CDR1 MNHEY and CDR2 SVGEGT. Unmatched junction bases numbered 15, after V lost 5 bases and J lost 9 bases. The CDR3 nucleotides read TGTGCCAGCAGTCGGACAGGGCCCCAGGGGAAGGGTGAGCAGTTCTTC. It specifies CASSRTGPQGKGEQFF.

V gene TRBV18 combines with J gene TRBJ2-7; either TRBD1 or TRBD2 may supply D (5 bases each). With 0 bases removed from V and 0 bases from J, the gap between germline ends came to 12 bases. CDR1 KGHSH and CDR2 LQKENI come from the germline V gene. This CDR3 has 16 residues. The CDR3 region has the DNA TGTGCCAGCTCACCACCTAGAGGGGCCAGCTCCTACGAGCAGTACTTC. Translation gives CASSPPRGASSYEQYF.

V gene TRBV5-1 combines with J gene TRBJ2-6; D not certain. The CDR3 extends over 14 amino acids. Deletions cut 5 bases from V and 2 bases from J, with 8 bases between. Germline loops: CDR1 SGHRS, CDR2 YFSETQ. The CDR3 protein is CASRDATGANVLTF. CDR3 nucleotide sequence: TGCGCCAGCAGAGACGCGACTGGGGCCAACGTCCTGACTTTC.

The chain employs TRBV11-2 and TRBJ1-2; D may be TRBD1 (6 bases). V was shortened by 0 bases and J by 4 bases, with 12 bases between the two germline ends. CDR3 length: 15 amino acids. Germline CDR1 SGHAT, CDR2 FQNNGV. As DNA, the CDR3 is TGTGCCAGCAGCTTAGATGGGACGGGGGCCTATGGCTACACCTTC. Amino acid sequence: CASSLDGTGAYGYTF.

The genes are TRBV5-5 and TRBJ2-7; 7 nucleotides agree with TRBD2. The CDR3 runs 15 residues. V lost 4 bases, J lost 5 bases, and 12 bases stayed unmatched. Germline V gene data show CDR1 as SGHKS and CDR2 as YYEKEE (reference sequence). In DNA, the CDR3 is TGTGCCAGCAGCCGACGTGGCGGGGAGGGGAACGAGCAGTACTTC. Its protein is CASSRRGGEGNEQYF.

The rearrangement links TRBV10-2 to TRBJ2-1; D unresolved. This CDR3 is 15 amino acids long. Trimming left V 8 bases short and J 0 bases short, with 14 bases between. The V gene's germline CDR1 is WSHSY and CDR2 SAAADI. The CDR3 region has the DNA TGCGCCAGCGGGATGCCGACGGTCTCCTACAATGAGCAGTTCTTC. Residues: CASGMPTVSYNEQFF.

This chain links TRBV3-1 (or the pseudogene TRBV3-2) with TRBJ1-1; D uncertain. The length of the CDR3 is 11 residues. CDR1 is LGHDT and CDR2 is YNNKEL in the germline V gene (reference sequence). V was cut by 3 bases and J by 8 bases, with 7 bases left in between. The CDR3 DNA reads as TGTGCCAGCAGCCAGAGCAGGGAAGCTTTCTTT. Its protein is CASSQSREAFF.

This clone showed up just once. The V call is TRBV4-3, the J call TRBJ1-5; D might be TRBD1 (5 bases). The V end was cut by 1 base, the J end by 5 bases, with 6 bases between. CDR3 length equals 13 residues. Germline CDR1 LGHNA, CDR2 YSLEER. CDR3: CASSQGGDQPQHF. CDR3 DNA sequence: TGCGCCAGCAGCCAAGGAGGGGATCAGCCCCAGCATTTT.

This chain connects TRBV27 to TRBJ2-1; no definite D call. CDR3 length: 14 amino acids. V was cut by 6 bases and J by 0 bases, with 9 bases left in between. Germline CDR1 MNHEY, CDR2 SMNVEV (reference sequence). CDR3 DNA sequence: TGTGCCAGCAGGGCTTGGAGCTCCTACAATGAGCAGTTCTTC. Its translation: CASRAWSSYNEQFF.

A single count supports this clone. CDR3 in amino acids: CASSSRGQLTSGNTIYF. The CDR3 DNA reads TGTGCCAGCAGCTCCCGTGGGCAGCTGACCTCTGGAAACACCATATATTTT. This sequence joins TRBV11-2 and TRBJ1-3, with D unresolved. Germline-derived CDR1 and CDR2 are SGHAT and FQNNGV. The V gene lost 4 bases and the J gene lost 0 bases, with 16 bases spanning the gap. This CDR3 region has 17 residues. The full variable domain, its missing parts supplied by reference TRBV11-2 and TRBJ1-3, is EAGVAQSPRYKIIEKRQSVAFWCNPISGHATLYWYQQILGQGPKLLIQFQNNGVVDDSQLPKDRFSAERLKGVDSTLKIQPAKLEDSAVYLCASSSRGQLTSGNTIYFGEGSWLTVV.

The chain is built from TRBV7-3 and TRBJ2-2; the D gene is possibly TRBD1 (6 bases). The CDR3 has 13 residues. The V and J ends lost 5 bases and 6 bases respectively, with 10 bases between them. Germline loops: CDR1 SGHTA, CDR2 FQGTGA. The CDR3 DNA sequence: TGTGCCAGCAGCCCACAGGGACCCGGGGAGCTGTTTTTT. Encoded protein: CASSPQGPGELFF.

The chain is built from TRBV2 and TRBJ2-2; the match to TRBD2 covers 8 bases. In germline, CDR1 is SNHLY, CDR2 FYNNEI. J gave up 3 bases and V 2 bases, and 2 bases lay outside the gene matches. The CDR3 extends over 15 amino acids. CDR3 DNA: TGTGCCAGCAGTGAATCGACTAGCGACACCGGGGAGCTGTTTTTT. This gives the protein CASSESTSDTGELFF.

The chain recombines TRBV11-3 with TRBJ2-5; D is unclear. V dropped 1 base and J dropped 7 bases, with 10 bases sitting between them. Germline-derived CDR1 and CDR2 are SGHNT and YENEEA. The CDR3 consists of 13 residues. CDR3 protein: CASSLGATGTQYF. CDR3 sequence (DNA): TGTGCCAGCAGCTTAGGGGCAACGGGGACCCAGTACTTC.

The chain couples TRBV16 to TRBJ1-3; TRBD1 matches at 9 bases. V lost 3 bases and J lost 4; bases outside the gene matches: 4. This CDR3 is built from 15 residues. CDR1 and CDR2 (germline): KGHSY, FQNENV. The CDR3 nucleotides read TGTGCCAGCAGCCACCGGACAGGGGCAGGAAACACCATATATTTT. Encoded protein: CASSHRTGAGNTIYF.

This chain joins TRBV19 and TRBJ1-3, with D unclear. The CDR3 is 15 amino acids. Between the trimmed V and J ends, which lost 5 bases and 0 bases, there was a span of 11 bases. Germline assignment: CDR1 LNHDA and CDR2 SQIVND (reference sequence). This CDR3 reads CASSLRSDSGNTIYF. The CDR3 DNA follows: TGTGCCAGTAGTCTCCGGTCTGACTCTGGAAACACCATATATTTT.

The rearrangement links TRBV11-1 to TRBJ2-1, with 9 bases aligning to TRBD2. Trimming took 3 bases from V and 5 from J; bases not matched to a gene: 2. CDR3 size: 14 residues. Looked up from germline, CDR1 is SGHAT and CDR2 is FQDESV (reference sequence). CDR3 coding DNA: TGTGCCAGCAGCTTTAGCGGGAGACACAATGAGCAGTTCTTC. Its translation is CASSFSGRHNEQFF. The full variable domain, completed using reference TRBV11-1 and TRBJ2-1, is EAEVAQSPRYKITEKSQAVAFWCDPISGHATLYWYRQILGQGPELLVQFQDESVVDDSQLPKDRFSAERLKGVDSTLKIQPAELGDSAMYLCASSFSGRHNEQFFGPGTRLTVL.

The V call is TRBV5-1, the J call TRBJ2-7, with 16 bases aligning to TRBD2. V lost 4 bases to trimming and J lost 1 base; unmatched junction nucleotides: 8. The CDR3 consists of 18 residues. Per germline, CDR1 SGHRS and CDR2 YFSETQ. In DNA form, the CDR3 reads TGCGCCAGCAGCCTCGGGACTAGCGGGAGGGCCATGTCCTACGAGCAGTACTTC. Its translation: CASSLGTSGRAMSYEQYF.

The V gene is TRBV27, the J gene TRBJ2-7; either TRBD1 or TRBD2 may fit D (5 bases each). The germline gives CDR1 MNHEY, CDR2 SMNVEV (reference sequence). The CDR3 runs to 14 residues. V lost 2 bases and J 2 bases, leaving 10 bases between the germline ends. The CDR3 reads CASSLTGGPYEQYF. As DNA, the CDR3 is TGTGCCAGCAGTTTAACTGGGGGTCCCTACGAGCAGTACTTC.

CDR3 loop: CASSDQAADTQYF. The CDR3 DNA reads as TGTGCCAGCAGTGATCAAGCGGCAGATACGCAGTATTTT. The chain employs TRBV6-4 and TRBJ2-3; D perhaps matches TRBD2 (5 bases). Trimming pared 3 bases from V and 4 bases from J, leaving 8 bases between. This CDR3 is 13 amino acids long. Germline V CDR1 and CDR2: MRHNA, SNTAGT.

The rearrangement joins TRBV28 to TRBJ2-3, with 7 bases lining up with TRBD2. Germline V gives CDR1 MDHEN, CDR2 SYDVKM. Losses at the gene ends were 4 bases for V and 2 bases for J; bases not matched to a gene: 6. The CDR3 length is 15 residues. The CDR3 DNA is TGTGCCAGCAGTTATAGGACTAGACTCACAGATACGCAGTATTTT. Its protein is CASSYRTRLTDTQYF.

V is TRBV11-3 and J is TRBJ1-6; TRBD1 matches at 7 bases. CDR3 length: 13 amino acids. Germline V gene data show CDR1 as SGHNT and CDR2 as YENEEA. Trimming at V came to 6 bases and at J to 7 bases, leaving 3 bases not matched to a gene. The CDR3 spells CASRGTANSPLHF. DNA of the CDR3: TGTGCCAGCAGAGGGACAGCAAATTCACCCCTCCACTTT. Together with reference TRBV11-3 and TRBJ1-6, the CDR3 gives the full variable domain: EAGVVQSPRYKIIEKKQPVAFWCNPISGHNTLYWYLQNLGQGPELLIRYENEEAVDDSQLPKDRFSAERLKGVDSTLKIQPAELGDSAVYLCASRGTANSPLHFGNGTRLTVT.

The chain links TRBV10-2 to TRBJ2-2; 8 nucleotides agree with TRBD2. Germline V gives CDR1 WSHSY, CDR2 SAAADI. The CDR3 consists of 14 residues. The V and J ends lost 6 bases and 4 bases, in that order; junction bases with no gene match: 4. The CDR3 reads CASSGLAATGELFF. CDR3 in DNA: TGCGCCAGCAGCGGACTAGCAGCCACCGGGGAGCTGTTTTTT.

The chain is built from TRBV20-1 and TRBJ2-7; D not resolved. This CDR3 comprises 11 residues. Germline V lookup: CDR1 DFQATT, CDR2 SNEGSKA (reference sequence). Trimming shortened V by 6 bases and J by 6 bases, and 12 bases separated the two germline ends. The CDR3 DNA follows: TGCAGTGCCTACATCGGGTTCGAGCAGTACTTC. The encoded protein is CSAYIGFEQYF.